The next 27 T cell receptor beta chains were all read from a single sample in a study of T and B cells in COVID-19 patients. From blood, about 240-500 ng of genomic DNA served as TRB template. BIOMED2 TRB-A/B primer pools were used in multiplex TRB PCR. From the multiplex PCR reads, TCRdb called clonotypes with MiXCR, one entry per CDR3 protein. The table includes roughly 7,400 distinct CDR3 sequences, approximately 24% detected once. The sample comprised blood. All receptors derive from a human donor with active COVID-19.

This clonotype was counted many times. The rearrangement joins TRBV18 to TRBJ2-7; D uncertain. The germline gives CDR1 KGHSH, CDR2 LQKENI. V dropped 3 bases and J dropped 3 bases, with 18 bases sitting between them. The CDR3 has 16 residues. The CDR3 here is CASSPPNKESIYEQYF. For the CDR3, the DNA is TGTGCCAGCTCACCCCCAAACAAGGAGTCCATCTACGAGCAGTACTTC.

The chain links TRBV29-1 to TRBJ2-3; 13 bases fit TRBD2. CDR3 length equals 14 residues. Germline CDR1 is SQVTM and CDR2 is ANQGSEA. With V trimmed by 6 bases and J by 4 bases, 4 bases remained unmatched. CDR3 protein: CSVTGLAGADTQYF. CDR3 sequence (DNA): TGCAGCGTAACCGGACTAGCGGGAGCAGATACGCAGTATTTT.

The chain couples TRBV28 to TRBJ1-2; TRBD1 agrees at 7 bases. V gave up 7 bases and J gave up 4 bases; unmatched junction bases: 9. This CDR3 contains 14 residues. The germline V gene has CDR1 MDHEN and CDR2 SYDVKM. CDR3 DNA sequence: TGTGCCAGCAAGAGACAGGGCGCTGGCTATGGCTACACCTTC. Residues: CASKRQGAGYGYTF.

The chain is built from TRBV27 and TRBJ2-7, with 13 bases lining up with TRBD2. After removal of 8 bases from V and 7 bases from J, the junction contained 8 bases not matched to a gene. Germline CDR1 and CDR2: MNHEY and SMNVEV (reference sequence). The CDR3 length is 14 residues. In DNA form, the CDR3 reads TGTGCCAGCCAAGGGACTAGCGGGACGGGTGAGCAGTACTTC. Its protein product is CASQGTSGTGEQYF.

By sample share, this clonotype is medium-sized (0.01 to 0.1%). The V call is TRBV15, the J call TRBJ2-5; the match to TRBD1 covers 7 bases. V trimming: 2 bases; J trimming: 0 bases; junction bases outside the gene matches: 3. The CDR3 has 15 amino acids. Germline V CDR1 and CDR2: LNHNV, YYDKDF (reference sequence). CDR3 sequence (DNA): TGTGCCACCAGCAGATCCGGGACAGACCAAGAGACCCAGTACTTC. It encodes CATSRSGTDQETQYF.

This clonotype was counted at least ten times. This chain links TRBV6-6 with TRBJ1-3; TRBD1 might be the D (5 bases). From germline, CDR1 is MNHNY and CDR2 SVGAGI (reference sequence). The CDR3 is 17 residues long. Trimming stripped 0 bases from V and 4 bases from J, with 16 bases between. The CDR3 loop is CASSYSKETGRGNTIYF. The CDR3 DNA is TGTGCCAGCAGTTACTCGAAAGAAACGGGGCGGGGAAACACCATATATTTT.

This clonotype counts as medium-sized. The rearrangement uses TRBV6-6 and TRBJ2-1; D unclear. Trimming pared 2 bases from V and 7 bases from J, leaving 9 bases between. The germline V gene encodes CDR1 MNHNY and CDR2 SVGAGI (reference sequence). The CDR3 covers 13 residues. This CDR3 reads CASSYPQGNEQFF. CDR3 nucleotide sequence: TGTGCCAGCAGTTACCCCCAAGGGAATGAGCAGTTCTTC.

By sample fraction, this clonotype is medium-sized. The chain links TRBV19 to TRBJ2-7, with 7 bases identical to TRBD1. V trimming: 3 bases; J trimming: 1 base; junction bases outside the gene matches: 6. The CDR3 spans 15 residues. Germline V gives CDR1 LNHDA, CDR2 SQIVND (reference sequence). CDR3 in amino acids: CASSMGTDISYEQYF. CDR3 nucleotide sequence: TGTGCCAGTAGTATGGGGACAGATATATCCTACGAGCAGTACTTC.

The chain employs TRBV24-1 and TRBJ2-7; TRBD2 might be the D (5 bases). V lost 5 bases and J 1 base, leaving 11 bases between the germline ends. The CDR3 has 14 amino acids. The germline CDR1 and CDR2 sequences are KGHDR and SFDVKD. The CDR3 nucleotides read TGTGCCACCAGTGGGCCGGGATCTTCCTACGAGCAGTACTTC. Translating gives CATSGPGSSYEQYF.

The table lists this clonotype with a few counts. This chain uses TRBV7-9 with TRBJ2-5; D call uncertain. Trimming pared 1 base from V and 8 bases from J, leaving 20 bases between. Germline V CDR1 and CDR2: SEHNR, FQNEAQ (reference sequence). CDR3 length: 16 residues. Here the CDR3 DNA reads TGTGCCAGCAGCTTAGGACCAAATATGCCCATCAATACCCAGTACTTC. It yields the protein CASSLGPNMPINTQYF.

V is TRBV12-3 or TRBV12-4 and J is TRBJ1-2; D not certain. The CDR3 extends over 13 amino acids. V was clipped by 3 bases and J by 0 bases, with 5 bases between them. The CDR3, as DNA: TGTGCCAGCAGTTTGGGTCCTAACTATGGCTACACCTTC. Its protein product is CASSLGPNYGYTF.

The chain couples TRBV30 to TRBJ1-2; TRBD1 agrees at 9 bases. The CDR3 is 13 residues long. The germline V gene has CDR1 GTSNPN and CDR2 SVGIG (reference sequence). The V and J ends lost 5 bases and 8 bases, in that order; junction bases with no gene match: 9. The chain's CDR3 is CAWLKTGGRGYTF. Written as DNA, the CDR3 is TGTGCCTGGCTAAAGACAGGGGGTCGCGGCTACACCTTC. The variable domain in full, completed from reference TRBV30 and TRBJ1-2, reads SQTIHQWPATLVQPVGSPLSLECTVEGTSNPNLYWYRQAAGRGLQLLFYSVGIGQISSEVPQNLSASRPQDRQFILSSKKLLLSDSGFYLCAWLKTGGRGYTFGSGTRLTVV.

This clonotype is medium-sized in the sample. CDR3 DNA: TGCAGCGTTGAAAAAGGACAGGGAATCGGTGGCTACACCTTC. It yields the protein CSVEKGQGIGGYTF. The J gene is TRBJ1-2, the V gene TRBV29-1; 8 bases agree with TRBD1. The junction had 9 bases not matched to a gene; V was cut back by 2 bases and J by 7 bases. This CDR3 is 14 amino acids long. From germline, CDR1 is SQVTM and CDR2 ANQGSEA.

This rearrangement joins TRBV7-7 to TRBJ2-1; tentative D call: TRBD1 (6 bases). The CDR3 is 13 amino acids. V dropped 1 base and J dropped 8 bases, with 9 bases sitting between them. The germline CDR1 and CDR2 sequences are SSHAT and FNYEAQ (reference sequence). The CDR3 coding sequence is TGTGCCAGCAGCTTAGAACCAGGGGATGAGCAGTTCTTC. Protein: CASSLEPGDEQFF. Looking up the rest from reference TRBV7-7 and TRBJ2-1 gives the full variable domain: GAGVSQSPRYKVTKRGQDVTLRCDPISSHATLYWYQQALGQGPEFLTYFNYEAQPDKSGLPSDRFSAERPEGSISTLTIQRTEQRDSAMYRCASSLEPGDEQFFGPGTRLTVL.

This clonotype has more than one count but fewer than ten. The V and J genes are TRBV20-1 and TRBJ2-1, with 9 bases fitting TRBD2. Germline-derived CDR1 and CDR2 are DFQATT and SNEGSKA (reference sequence). The CDR3 is 13 amino acids. The V and J ends lost 4 bases and 10 bases, in that order; junction bases with no gene match: 8. The CDR3 protein is CSATGLASGEQFF. CDR3 sequence (DNA): TGCAGTGCTACGGGACTAGCATCGGGCGAGCAGTTCTTC.

This clonotype was seen more than once but under ten times. This chain joins TRBV4-3 and TRBJ2-7, with D maybe TRBD2 (5 bases). This CDR3 has 15 residues. V was clipped by 4 bases and J by 4 bases, with 17 bases between them. The V gene's germline CDR1 is LGHNA and CDR2 YSLEER. Here the CDR3 DNA reads TGCGCCAGCAGCCTAAACGAGGGATCCCGATACGAGCAGTACTTC. This translates into CASSLNEGSRYEQYF.

Only a few counts were recorded for this clonotype. J is TRBJ1-1 and V is TRBV19; TRBD1 might be the D (5 bases). Looked up from germline, CDR1 is LNHDA and CDR2 is SQIVND (reference sequence). The CDR3 length is 17 residues. Trimming left V 6 bases short and J 4 bases short, with 24 bases between. For the CDR3, the DNA is TGTGCCAGTAGCATTCGGGGGAGGCAGAGAGGGAGCACTGAAGCTTTCTTT. Protein product: CASSIRGRQRGSTEAFF.

This clonotype was seen more than once but under ten times. The genes are TRBV12-3 or TRBV12-4 and TRBJ2-3; TRBD2 matches 11 bases. The CDR3 contains 17 residues. V lost 6 bases to trimming and J lost 10 bases; unmatched junction nucleotides: 18. The CDR3 is CASSLGLAGGDGGPQYF. The CDR3 DNA sequence: TGTGCCAGCAGCCTGGGGCTAGCGGGAGGCGATGGGGGGCCGCAGTATTTT.

A few counts support this clonotype. This chain joins TRBV5-1 and TRBJ2-3; TRBD2 agrees at 8 bases. The V gene's germline CDR1 is SGHRS and CDR2 YFSETQ. The trim removed 4 bases at V and 4 bases at J, leaving 5 bases unmatched. The CDR3 has 14 amino acids. CDR3 DNA sequence: TGCGCCAGCAGCCTCAGCGGGAGCCCAGATACGCAGTATTTT. It encodes CASSLSGSPDTQYF.

This clonotype rates as medium-sized. The chain links TRBV6-5 to TRBJ2-7; D is uncertain. V was pared by 6 bases and J by 6 bases, with 12 bases between. Per the germline V gene, CDR1 is MNHEY and CDR2 is SVGAGI. This CDR3 comprises 12 residues. The CDR3 is CASRAGSGEQYF. CDR3 nucleotides: TGTGCCAGCAGGGCAGGATCAGGCGAGCAGTACTTC.

This clonotype was seen a few times. The chain couples TRBV20-1 to TRBJ1-4; 9 bases line up with TRBD1. CDR3 length: 15 amino acids. J gave up 5 bases and V 4 bases, and 8 bases lay outside the gene matches. Per the germline V gene, CDR1 is DFQATT and CDR2 is SNEGSKA (reference sequence). CDR3 amino acids: CSATFRQGGNEKLFF. The DNA for the CDR3 is TGCAGTGCTACGTTTCGACAGGGGGGGAATGAAAAACTGTTTTTT.

This clonotype is termed medium-sized. The rearrangement uses TRBV12-3 or TRBV12-4 and TRBJ2-1; tentatively, D is TRBD1 (5 bases). Trimming took off 8 bases at V and 1 base at J, with 9 bases between the two ends. The CDR3 length is 13 residues. This CDR3 reads CASGQGSYNEQFF. The CDR3 coding sequence is TGTGCCAGCGGGCAGGGATCCTACAATGAGCAGTTCTTC.

This clonotype is large. V gene TRBV19 combines with J gene TRBJ2-3, with D unclear. CDR1 is LNHDA and CDR2 is SQIVND in the germline V gene (reference sequence). Trimming left V 4 bases short and J 4 bases short, with 3 bases between. This CDR3 spans 11 amino acids. CDR3 sequence: CASSSADTQYF. The CDR3 region has the DNA TGTGCCAGTAGTAGTGCAGATACGCAGTATTTT.

This clonotype was seen only a few times. This CDR3 reads CASSEYGWDIQYF. Here the CDR3 DNA reads TGTGCCAGCAGCGAGTACGGATGGGACATTCAGTACTTC. The V call is TRBV6-5, the J call TRBJ2-4; no clear D. The germline CDR1 and CDR2 sequences are MNHEY and SVGAGI. V gave up 6 bases and J gave up 8 bases, with 14 bases separating them. The CDR3 contains 13 residues.

CDR3 in DNA: TGCAGTGCTAGCCCGGGACTAGCGGGAGAACGCGAGCAGTACTTC. This translates into CSASPGLAGEREQYF. V and J are TRBV20-1 and TRBJ2-7, with 14 positions matching TRBD2. The CDR3 is 15 amino acids. The trim removed 3 bases at V and 6 bases at J, leaving 7 bases unmatched. The germline V gene encodes CDR1 DFQATT and CDR2 SNEGSKA (reference sequence).

The J gene is TRBJ2-1, the V gene TRBV11-2; no clear D gene. The V and J ends lost 5 bases and 3 bases respectively, with 17 bases between them. The CDR3 totals 16 residues. Germline CDR1 is SGHAT and CDR2 is FQNNGV. In DNA, the CDR3 is TGTGCCAGCAGCATCTCTGTCGGAGTGAGCTACAATGAGCAGTTCTTC. Amino acids: CASSISVGVSYNEQFF.

This clonotype is medium-sized (0.01 to 0.1%) in the sample. The chain recombines TRBV29-1 with TRBJ2-1; D may correspond to TRBD1 or TRBD2 (5 bases each). Germline loops: CDR1 SQVTM, CDR2 ANQGSEA. The length of the CDR3 is 11 residues. Deletions cut 0 bases from V and 15 bases from J, with 12 bases between. The CDR3 DNA reads TGCAGCGTTGAAGAGTGGGGACCTCGGTTCTTC. Protein: CSVEEWGPRFF.